This T cell receptor (beta chain) was captured in a study of human T cells and chemical hapten exposure. A single record per CDR3 protein comes from TCRdb applying MiXCR to the RACE reads. Of around 120,000 distinct CDR3 sequences listed, roughly an eighth were seen once; the top ten hold about 0.85%. Time point defined: patch test 1, 2 weeks after DPC sensitization. The treatment is: therapeutic diphenylcyclopropenone sensitization with weekly scalp DPC. Between the trimmed V and J ends, which lost 2 bases and 4 bases, there was a span of 17 bases. Per germline, CDR1 MNHEY and CDR2 SVGEGT. This CDR3 spans 16 amino acids.

This specimen was whole blood, taken in connection with sensitization to the hapten diphenylcyclopropenone (DPC). This clonotype was obtained from a man between 18 and 35 years old with alopecia areata. Some clones in this sample may be carry-over from other donors' samples. The chain links TRBV6-2 or TRBV6-3 to TRBJ1-1, with D maybe TRBD1 (5 bases). CDR3 in DNA: TGTGCCAGCAGTTACGTTTCGCAGGGCAGGGCCACTGAAGCTTTCTTT. Translating it yields CASSYVSQGRATEAFF.